This is a list of T cell receptor beta chains from one sample in a study of T cell changes during pregnancy in multiple sclerosis. Profiling relied on immunoSEQ multiplex PCR, and the TCRdb table lists in-frame clones only, not all of them. The sample yields fewer than 80,000 clones, 94% seen once. The source material was CD4+ T cells from peripheral blood mononuclear cells, sampled after pregnancy. The receptors here all came from a female donor with multiple sclerosis, enrolled in a pregnancy study. The CDR3 runs from the conserved cysteine through the conserved F or W. Each record gives: clone size, V gene, J gene, D gene, CDR3 DNA, CDR3 protein. D genes are given only for firm matches. Clone size is shown for a subset of rows, as once, few, many or a class of expanded clone.

once,TRBV19,TRBJ1-5,TRBD1,TGTGCCAGTAGTACTACCGGGACAGTTAATCAGCCCCAGCATTTT,CASSTTGTVNQPQHF
-,TRBV28,TRBJ2-1,-,TGTGCCAGCAGTAAGGTGAGGAATGAGCAGTTCTTC,CASSKVRNEQFF
-,TRBV19,TRBJ1-2,-,TGTGCCAGTAGTATCACGACTAACCGGGGCTACACCTTC,CASSITTNRGYTF
-,TRBV11-2,TRBJ1-3,-,TGTGCCAGCAGCCGTACTGGGACACCAGCTGGAAACACCATATATTTT,CASSRTGTPAGNTIYF
-,TRBV7-2,TRBJ2-7,-,TGTGCCAGCAGCTGGGCGGCGGGACTGTCTTCCTACGAGCAGTACTTC,CASSWAAGLSSYEQYF
-,TRBV4-3,TRBJ2-3,TRBD2,TGCGCCAGCAGCCAGACTAGCGGGAGCACAGATACGCAGTATTTT,CASSQTSGSTDTQYF
-,TRBV9,TRBJ1-2,-,TGTGCCAGCAGCGATTGGGACGGGAGTGGCAGCTACACCTTC,CASSDWDGSGSYTF
-,TRBV6-5,TRBJ2-1,TRBD1,TGTGCCAGCACCACCGGTGGACAGGGGATCAATGAGCAGTTCTTC,CASTTGGQGINEQFF
-,TRBV25-1,TRBJ2-1,-,TGTGCCAGCGTCCGGGACTCTAGCTCCTACAATGAGCAGTTCTTC,CASVRDSSSYNEQFF
-,TRBV27,TRBJ2-7,TRBD2,TGTGCCAGCAGTTATGGCGGGAGAACGGTAGACGAGCAGTACTTC,CASSYGGRTVDEQYF
-,TRBV7-8,TRBJ2-5,TRBD1,TGTGCCAGCAGCCCCGGACAGGGCTTTGAGACCCAGTACTTC,CASSPGQGFETQYF
-,TRBV6-5,TRBJ2-5,TRBD2,TGTGCCAGCAGCCCGTTACTAGCGCCTCAAGAGACCCAGTACTTC,CASSPLLAPQETQYF
-,TRBV11-2,TRBJ1-1,-,TGTGCCAGCAGCTTAGGGGAGGTAAACACTGAAGCTTTCTTT,CASSLGEVNTEAFF
-,TRBV19,TRBJ1-5,TRBD1,TGTGCCAGTAGTACGGAAGCAGGGGGGAGGATTCAGCCCCAGCATTTT,CASSTEAGGRIQPQHF
-,TRBV6-1,TRBJ2-2,TRBD2,TGTGCCAGCAGTGTCAGCGGGGGAAACACCGGGGAGCTGTTTTTT,CASSVSGGNTGELFF
-,TRBV2,TRBJ1-1,TRBD1,TGTGCCAGCAGGGGACAGGGGGCGACTGAAGCTTTCTTT,CASRGQGATEAFF
-,TRBV6-6,TRBJ2-7,TRBD2,TGTGCCAGCAGTTACTCGGGGACTAGCTGGAAGTCCGAGCAGTACTTC,CASSYSGTSWKSEQYF
-,TRBV5-4,TRBJ1-2,-,TGTGCCAGCAGCTTGGACAGGGAGAGGTATGGCTACACCTTC,CASSLDRERYGYTF
-,TRBV5-6,TRBJ2-3,-,TGTGCCAGCAGCACAAAGACTAGCACAGATACGCAGTATTTT,CASSTKTSTDTQYF
once,TRBV7-2,TRBJ2-3,-,TGTGCCAGCAGCTTACAAAGCGGCACAGATACGCAGTATTTT,CASSLQSGTDTQYF
-,TRBV27,TRBJ2-3,-,TGTGCCAGCAGTTTTCTATACGATACGCAGTATTTT,CASSFLYDTQYF
-,TRBV27,TRBJ1-1,-,TGTGCCAGCAGTTTATGGGGAGGGAAAGCTTTCTTT,CASSLWGGKAFF
once,TRBV5-4,TRBJ2-3,-,TGTGCCAGCAGGGGACGGGAGAGTGTTACGCAGTATTTT,CASRGRESVTQYF
-,TRBV9,TRBJ2-2,TRBD1,TGTGCCAGCAGCTCCCGGAGACAGGGGAAGGAGCTGTTTTTT,CASSSRRQGKELFF
-,TRBV7-8,TRBJ1-1,TRBD1,TGTGCCAGCAGCCCGGCAACGGCAGGGGGAGGCACTGAAGCTTTCTTT,CASSPATAGGGTEAFF
-,TRBV6-5,TRBJ1-2,TRBD1,TGTGCCAGCTGGGACAGGGAAGGCTATGGCTACACCTTC,CASWDREGYGYTF
-,TRBV27,TRBJ2-7,TRBD2,TGTGCCAGCAGGCGGGGGTATCGGTACGAGCAGTACTTC,CASRRGYRYEQYF
-,TRBV28,TRBJ1-5,TRBD1,TGTGCCAGCAACATTCAGGGGACAGGGGGCAATCAGCCCCAGCATTTT,CASNIQGTGGNQPQHF
once,TRBV7-2,TRBJ2-1,-,TGTGCCAGCAGCTTAGACTCGTTTTACAATGAGCAGTTCTTC,CASSLDSFYNEQFF
-,TRBV19,TRBJ1-5,-,TGTGCCAGTAGTGGGGGGAGGATATATCAGCCCCAGCATTTT,CASSGGRIYQPQHF
-,TRBV4-2,TRBJ1-2,-,TGTGCCAGCAGCCAAGATCCGGGGGGCAACTATGGCTACACCTTC,CASSQDPGGNYGYTF
-,TRBV6-5,TRBJ2-7,-,TGTGCCAGCAGTTACTCGGAGGTGCACTACGAGCAGTACTTC,CASSYSEVHYEQYF
-,TRBV18,TRBJ1-3,-,TGTGCCAGCTCACCACCGGGCAGGAACTCTGGAAACACCATATATTTT,CASSPPGRNSGNTIYF